The 25 T cell receptor beta chains below all came from one sample that was sequenced in a study of technical replicates of blood from several donors (dated by TCRdb to 2016 to 2017). Libraries were constructed by the immunoSEQ multiplex PCR assay. TCRdb retrieved this table from immuneACCESS and kept in-frame rearrangements only. Not all clones are present; in checked studies, unresolved V genes account for under half, and no reason is known for the remainder. The sample table holds approximately 79,000 clones, of which nearly 98% were seen once. Under 0.3% of the sample lies in the top ten. The sequencing input was T cells isolated from PBMCs. These receptors were collected from a human donor in good health.

The V call is TRBV28, the J call TRBJ1-3; possibly TRBD1 for D (5 bases). From germline, CDR1 is MDHEN and CDR2 SYDVKM. CDR3 length: 13 amino acids. V lost 5 bases and J lost 2, with 7 bases in between. The CDR3 DNA reads as TGTGCCAGCAGTCCGACAGCTGGAAACACCATATATTTT. It yields the protein CASSPTAGNTIYF.

The V gene is TRBV5-6, the J gene TRBJ2-5, with 14 bases aligning to TRBD2. The V gene end was trimmed by 3 bases and the J gene end by 5 bases; junction bases not matched to a gene: 6. The CDR3 covers 16 residues. In germline, CDR1 is SGHDT, CDR2 YYEEEE. This CDR3 reads CASSSPGLAGVETQYF. In DNA, the CDR3 is TGTGCCAGCAGCTCCCCGGGACTAGCGGGAGTTGAGACCCAGTACTTC.

The V and J genes are TRBV9 and TRBJ1-2, with a tentative D call TRBD1 (5 bases). Germline V gives CDR1 SGDLS, CDR2 YYNGEE. Trimming took off 1 base at V and 10 bases at J, with 14 bases between the two ends. CDR3 length: 13 amino acids. DNA of the CDR3: TGTGCCAGCAGCGTAACTTCGGACACTCTCTACACCTTC. Protein: CASSVTSDTLYTF. Based on the CDR3 plus reference TRBV9 and TRBJ1-2, the full variable domain is DSGVTQTPKHLITATGQRVTLRCSPRSGDLSVYWYQQSLDQGLQFLIQYYNGEERAKGNILERFSAQQFPDLHSELNLSSLELGDSALYFCASSVTSDTLYTFGSGTRLTVV.

This rearrangement joins TRBV5-1 to TRBJ2-1, with D perhaps matching TRBD1 (7 bases). V gave up 1 base and J gave up 7 bases, with 12 bases separating them. The CDR3 is made up of 14 amino acids. The V gene's germline CDR1 is SGHRS and CDR2 YFSETQ. This CDR3 is CASSLSRGENEQFF. Written as DNA, the CDR3 is TGCGCCAGCAGCTTGAGCAGGGGGGAGAATGAGCAGTTCTTC.

The V and J genes are TRBV28 and TRBJ2-5, with D unresolved. Germline V gives CDR1 MDHEN, CDR2 SYDVKM. The V end lost 2 bases, the J end lost 5 bases, and 6 bases lay between the germline ends. The CDR3 totals 12 residues. The CDR3 here is CASSLVEETQYF. CDR3 DNA sequence: TGTGCCAGCAGTTTAGTGGAGGAGACCCAGTACTTC.

This chain uses TRBV6-5 with TRBJ1-1; tentatively, D is TRBD1 (6 bases). The CDR3 contains 13 residues. The germline V and J ends were trimmed by 5 bases and 5 bases, with 12 bases remaining between them. CDR1 and CDR2 (germline): MNHEY, SVGAGI. CDR3 sequence (DNA): TGTGCCAGCAGTCCACAGGGATATACTGAAGCTTTCTTT. This encodes CASSPQGYTEAFF.

The V and J genes are TRBV15 and TRBJ2-1, with D possibly TRBD1 on 6 matching bases. The CDR3 is 15 amino acids. With 5 bases removed from V and 4 bases from J, the gap between germline ends came to 15 bases. Per the germline V gene, CDR1 is LNHNV and CDR2 is YYDKDF (reference sequence). The CDR3 sequence is CATSWIGTLYNEQFF. CDR3 coding DNA: TGTGCCACCAGCTGGATCGGGACACTGTACAATGAGCAGTTCTTC.

The chain recombines TRBV19 with TRBJ2-1; a weak D match, TRBD2 (5 bases). Trimming removed 5 bases at V and 8 bases at J, with 10 bases between. The germline V gene has CDR1 LNHDA and CDR2 SQIVND (reference sequence). This CDR3 comprises 12 residues. CDR3 sequence reads: CASSQYSDEQFF. DNA for the CDR3: TGTGCCAGTAGTCAGTATAGCGATGAGCAGTTCTTC.

This chain joins TRBV4-1 and TRBJ2-1; TRBD2 might be the D (5 bases). The ends were cut back, 0 bases at V and 6 bases at J, with 6 bases in the middle. The CDR3 extends over 13 amino acids. Germline-derived CDR1 and CDR2 are MGHRA and YSYEKL. CDR3 sequence reads: CASSQDEGNEQFF. DNA for the CDR3: TGCGCCAGCAGCCAAGACGAGGGCAATGAGCAGTTCTTC.

This clone was observed a few times. The chain combines TRBV18 with TRBJ2-5; no reliable D call. The germline V gene has CDR1 KGHSH and CDR2 LQKENI. V shed 3 bases and J shed 2 bases, with 4 bases lying between them. The CDR3 extends over 12 amino acids. The CDR3 loop reads CASSPLQETQYF. DNA for the CDR3: TGTGCCAGCTCACCGCTACAAGAGACCCAGTACTTC. Together with reference TRBV18 and TRBJ2-5, the CDR3 gives the full variable domain: NAGVMQNPRHLVRRRGQEARLRCSPMKGHSHVYWYRQLPEEGLKFMVYLQKENIIDESGMPKERFSAEFPKEGPSILRIQQVVRGDSAAYFCASSPLQETQYFGPGTRLLVL.

The V gene is TRBV4-1, the J gene TRBJ1-4; unclear D gene. This CDR3 region has 14 residues. Trimming took off 3 bases at V and 8 bases at J, with 13 bases between the two ends. Germline CDR1 MGHRA, CDR2 YSYEKL. The CDR3 sequence is CASSQSDLVEKLFF. The CDR3 nucleotides are TGCGCCAGCAGCCAGTCAGATCTGGTGGAAAAACTGTTTTTT.

The chain joins TRBV6-5 to TRBJ2-3; D perhaps matches TRBD2 (6 bases). Deletions cut 7 bases from V and 3 bases from J, with 17 bases between. CDR3 length equals 15 residues. Germline V gene sequence: CDR1 MNHEY, CDR2 SVGAGI. The chain's CDR3 is CASTVVAGLTDTQYF. CDR3 nucleotide sequence: TGTGCCAGCACGGTCGTGGCGGGGCTAACAGATACGCAGTATTTT.

The rearrangement uses TRBV23-1 and TRBJ2-3; D might be TRBD1 (5 bases). TRBV23-1 carries the ORF label, with uncertain function. V lost 2 bases and J 2 bases, leaving 14 bases between the germline ends. The CDR3 extends over 16 amino acids. Here the CDR3 reads CASSQGRVAPTDTQYF. DNA of the CDR3: TGCGCCAGCAGTCAAGGCAGGGTGGCCCCCACAGATACGCAGTATTTT.

The CDR3 sequence: CAWSVGTGGTYEQYF. CDR3 DNA: TGTGCCTGGAGTGTAGGGACAGGGGGTACCTACGAGCAGTACTTC. This chain connects TRBV30 to TRBJ2-7; 11 bases align to TRBD1. This CDR3 comprises 15 residues. The V and J ends lost 0 bases and 2 bases, in that order; junction bases with no gene match: 3. From germline, CDR1 is GTSNPN and CDR2 SVGIG (reference sequence).

The rearrangement links TRBV27 to TRBJ2-5; tentative D call: TRBD2 (6 bases). Germline loops: CDR1 MNHEY, CDR2 SMNVEV (reference sequence). V was pared by 8 bases and J by 9 bases, with 19 bases between. This CDR3 has 13 residues. For the CDR3, the DNA is TGTGCCAGCGCTTGGGACTCTGGAGGGGCCCAGTACTTC. The encoded protein is CASAWDSGGAQYF.

V is TRBV11-1 and J is TRBJ2-7, with a weak D call TRBD1 (5 bases). The V gene's germline CDR1 is SGHAT and CDR2 FQDESV (reference sequence). Trimming took off 5 bases at V and 6 bases at J, with 23 bases between the two ends. The CDR3 is 16 amino acids. CDR3 sequence reads: CASSTPVGAERGEQYF. As DNA, the CDR3 is TGTGCCAGCAGCACCCCGGTGGGCGCCGAAAGGGGCGAGCAGTACTTC.

The gene calls are TRBV7-2 and TRBJ2-7; 8 positions agree with TRBD2. The CDR3 is 16 amino acids. Trimming took 1 base from V and 2 from J; bases not matched to a gene: 7. The germline gives CDR1 SGHTA, CDR2 FQGNSA. The CDR3 spells CASSLVSGSLTYEQYF. Here the CDR3 DNA reads TGTGCCAGCAGCTTAGTAAGCGGGAGTCTTACCTACGAGCAGTACTTC.

V gene TRBV19 combines with J gene TRBJ2-7; 10 nucleotides match TRBD1. Germline trimming cut 3 bases from V and 7 bases from J; bases unmatched to any gene: 6. Germline CDR1 reads LNHDA; CDR2 reads SQIVND (reference sequence). This CDR3 comprises 14 residues. This chain's CDR3 is CASSIRQGAVEQYF. In DNA form, the CDR3 reads TGTGCCAGTAGTATTCGACAGGGGGCAGTAGAGCAGTACTTC.

J is TRBJ1-4 and V is TRBV2, with 7 positions matching TRBD1. The CDR3 has 14 amino acids. Germline values: CDR1 SNHLY, CDR2 FYNNEI. The trim removed 9 bases at V and 2 bases at J, leaving 6 bases unmatched. Here the CDR3 DNA reads TGTGCCAGTAGACAGGGCAGTACTAATGAAAAACTGTTTTTT. Amino acids: CASRQGSTNEKLFF.

Note on this clone: This sample includes further DNA sequences coding for the same CDR3. This chain joins TRBV19 and TRBJ2-3; 7 bases are shared with TRBD2. The CDR3 extends over 14 amino acids. Germline lookup yields CDR1 LNHDA and CDR2 SQIVND (reference sequence). The V gene end was trimmed by 4 bases and the J gene end by 0 bases; junction bases not matched to a gene: 1. The chain's CDR3 is CASSSSGSTDTQYF. In DNA form, the CDR3 reads TGTGCCAGTAGTAGTAGCGGGAGCACAGATACGCAGTATTTT. The whole variable domain, filled in from reference TRBV19 and TRBJ2-3, reads DGGITQSPKYLFRKEGQNVTLSCEQNLNHDAMYWYRQDPGQGLRLIYYSQIVNDFQKGDIAEGYSVSREKKESFPLTVTSAQKNPTAFYLCASSSSGSTDTQYFGPGTRLTVL.

The chain links TRBV29-1 to TRBJ2-7; 7 nucleotides match TRBD1. V lost 7 bases and J lost 0; bases outside the gene matches: 9. Germline CDR1 is SQVTM and CDR2 is ANQGSEA. The CDR3 totals 14 residues. DNA of the CDR3: TGCAGCGGGATGGGGACAGAGAGCTCCTACGAGCAGTACTTC. It is translated as CSGMGTESSYEQYF.

This sequence joins TRBV10-3 and TRBJ1-1, with a weak D call TRBD1 (6 bases). Trimming removed 8 bases at V and 4 bases at J, with 14 bases between. CDR1 ENHRY and CDR2 SYGVKD come from the germline V gene. This CDR3 has 13 residues. The CDR3 nucleotides are TGTGCCATCTCGAGCCTCAGGGGCACTGAAGCTTTCTTT. Its translation: CAISSLRGTEAFF.

The J gene is TRBJ2-7, the V gene TRBV25-1; perhaps TRBD2 as D (5 bases). Germline assignment: CDR1 MGHDK and CDR2 SYGVNS. This CDR3 comprises 13 residues. The V end lost 3 bases, the J end lost 4 bases, and 10 bases lay between the germline ends. This CDR3 reads CASSDDYSYEQYF. The CDR3 DNA follows: TGTGCCAGCAGTGATGACTATTCATACGAGCAGTACTTC.

The J gene is TRBJ2-1, the V gene TRBV6-5; TRBD1 might be the D (6 bases). The CDR3 consists of 14 residues. Germline V gene sequence: CDR1 MNHEY, CDR2 SVGAGI. V was pared by 0 bases and J by 3 bases, with 6 bases between. The CDR3 here is CASSYSGGYNEQFF. The CDR3 bases are TGTGCCAGCAGTTACTCAGGGGGCTACAATGAGCAGTTCTTC.

The chain combines TRBV27 with TRBJ2-7, with 9 bases aligning to TRBD1. Trimming at V came to 2 bases and at J to 3 bases, leaving 8 bases not matched to a gene. The CDR3 sequence is 16 residues long. Germline V CDR1 and CDR2: MNHEY, SMNVEV (reference sequence). CDR3 protein: CASSLISGQGLYEQYF. In DNA form, the CDR3 reads TGTGCCAGCAGTTTAATCTCGGGACAGGGTCTCTACGAGCAGTACTTC.